The source of this T cell receptor (beta chain) is a study of cytomegalovirus exposure and HLA in healthy donors. At the level of the study: The study's early data release held some 85 million unique TCRs from HLA-typed donors. Researchers found that about 84% of 398 genotyped donors fell within the Caucasian-associated ancestry cluster.

This CDR3 is built from 15 residues. Trimming cost V 2 bases and J 3 bases, with 11 bases left between them. Germline V gene data show CDR1 as KGHSH and CDR2 as LQKENI. The study's findings and limits: 164 TCR beta chains were listed as cytomegalovirus-associated.

Primers included in the PCR were 60 Vbeta and 13 Jbeta primers. Libraries were prepared by immunoSEQ multiplex PCR; TCRdb keeps only in-frame clonotypes and omits some of them. Among under 130,000 clones listed, approximately 66% were seen once. As for the donors, each was a healthy bone marrow donor. This clone was seen a few times. No antigen is known for it. The genes are TRBV18 and TRBJ2-1; maybe TRBD1 (5 bases). The receptor was isolated from a woman aged 45-65 years in good health and CMV-seronegative. The material sequenced was PBMCs. Here the CDR3 DNA reads TGTGCCAGCTCACCATTTGCGGACAACTACAATGAGCAGTTCTTC. Protein product: CASSPFADNYNEQFF.